The TCR beta chain described here comes from a study of T cell responses to AZD1222 COVID-19 vaccine. The V gene end was trimmed by 4 bases and the J gene end by 6 bases; junction bases not matched to a gene: 6. CDR1 LNHDA and CDR2 SQIVND come from the germline V gene (reference sequence). The CDR3 runs to 14 residues. Assay: immunoSEQ multiplex PCR; the TCRdb copy retains only in-frame clones and omits some. The data contain tens of thousands of clones, just over 85% of them singletons. This rearrangement joins TRBV19 to TRBJ2-7; 10 bases are a match to TRBD2. The sample was peripheral blood, taken on day 0 of AZD1222 vaccination. The sequence was obtained from an adult in good health. DNA of the CDR3: TGTGCCAGTAGTAGCTCTAGCGGGAGCAGCGAGCAGTACTTC. This codes for CASSSSSGSSEQYF.